Listed below are T cell receptor beta chains from one sample, sequenced in a study of vaccination effects on CD4 cells after COVID-19. Assay: immunoSEQ multiplex PCR; the TCRdb copy retains only in-frame clones and omits some. The sample yields approximately 70,000 clones, under 85% seen once. These receptors are not linked to any known antigen. Sequenced here: CD4+ T cells from PBMCs cultured with HIV peptides, sampled before COVID-19 vaccination. All receptors come from a human donor who had a prior SARS-CoV-2 infection. The CDR3 runs from the conserved cysteine through the conserved F or W. A D gene is named only where the DNA matches it firmly. Expanded clones get a size class; other rows say once, few or many, or leave the size out.

>14|TRBJ1-6|-|TRBV3-1/TRBV3-2|-
TGTGCCAGCAGCCCGTCCAGGGGTGATTCACCCCTCCACTTT
CASSPSRGDSPLHF
>15|TRBJ2-2|-|TRBV25-1|TRBD1
TGTGCCAGCAGTGAATCAGGGGGCGACACCGGGGAGCTGTTTTTT
CASSESGGDTGELFF
>19|TRBJ2-1|-|TRBV4-2|TRBD1
TGTGCCAGCAGCCAAGATGCAACACAAACAGGGGGCATCGGCCATGAGCAGTTCTTC
CASSQDATQTGGIGHEQFF
>17|TRBJ2-1|-|TRBV9|TRBD1
TGTGCCAGCAGCGTACAAGGTAGGGGACAGGGTTTGGATGAGCAGTTCTTC
CASSVQGRGQGLDEQFF
>17|TRBJ2-7|-|TRBV2|TRBD2
TGTGCCAGCAGTCCGGGGACTAGCGGGGGGGCAGAGAACGAGCAGTACTTC
CASSPGTSGGAENEQYF
>13|TRBJ2-1|-|TRBV5-5|-
TGTGCCAGCAGCTTGGAGTCCCTCAGTGAGCAGTTCTTC
CASSLESLSEQFF
>13|TRBJ2-5|-|TRBV19|-
TGTGCCAGTAGTCTGAACGGGGCAGAGACCCAGTACTTC
CASSLNGAETQYF
>15|TRBJ1-1|-|TRBV3-1/TRBV3-2|TRBD1
TGTGCCAGCAGCCCCGGGGAAGGGGGCGGAACTGAAGCTTTCTTT
CASSPGEGGGTEAFF
>15|TRBJ2-3|once|TRBV5-4|-
TGTGCCAGCAGCTCCGGACCCCTTAGCACAGATACGCAGTATTTT
CASSSGPLSTDTQYF
>16|TRBJ1-6|-|TRBV9|TRBD1
TGTGCCAGCAGCGAAGGGGGCCTTTCCTATAATTCACCCCTCCACTTT
CASSEGGLSYNSPLHF
>16|TRBJ1-1|once|TRBV6-1|-
TGTGCCAGCAGTGTCCCATGGGGGGGCCTAGACACTGAAGCTTTCTTT
CASSVPWGGLDTEAFF
>13|TRBJ1-6|-|TRBV2|-
TGTGCCAGCGTAGTGGACGGGAATTCACCCCTCCACTTT
CASVVDGNSPLHF
>16|TRBJ2-1|-|TRBV15|TRBD2
TGTGCCACCAGCAGAGATTTAAGCGGGGGGGGCGATGAGCAGTTCTTC
CATSRDLSGGGDEQFF
>10|TRBJ1-1|-|TRBV12-3/TRBV12-4|-
TGTGCCAGCACTCAAGCGGTGGCTTTCTTT
CASTQAVAFF
>16|TRBJ1-1|few|TRBV7-9|-
TGTGCCAGCAGCTTAGGCGGGTCCAGGGCGAACACTGAAGCTTTCTTT
CASSLGGSRANTEAFF
>16|TRBJ2-7|few|TRBV11-2|-
TGTGCCAGCAGCTTAGAGCTTGCGGTCAGCTCCTACGAGCAGTACTTC
CASSLELAVSSYEQYF
>15|TRBJ2-3|-|TRBV11-3|-
TGTGCCAGCAGCTTAGGACAGCTAGGCACAGATACGCAGTATTTT
CASSLGQLGTDTQYF
>13|TRBJ1-1|-|TRBV18|-
TGTGCCAGCTCCCCAAGAATGAACACTGAAGCTTTCTTT
CASSPRMNTEAFF
>17|TRBJ2-7|-|TRBV3-1/TRBV3-2|TRBD2
TGTGCCAGCAGCCAAGTAACAGGACTAGCGGGAAATGACGAGCAGTACTTC
CASSQVTGLAGNDEQYF
>13|TRBJ1-5|-|TRBV6-5|-
TGTGCCAGCAGTTTGGTGAAGTATCAGCCCCAGCATTTT
CASSLVKYQPQHF
>14|TRBJ2-7|few|TRBV5-1|-
TGCGCCAGCAGCAGCCCTGGCGGGGATAACGAGCAGTACTTC
CASSSPGGDNEQYF
>15|TRBJ2-7|-|TRBV18|TRBD1
TGTGCCAGCTCAGCCCGGGACAGGGGGCGTTACGAGCAGTACTTC
CASSARDRGRYEQYF
>13|TRBJ2-1|few|TRBV11-2|-
TGTGCCAGCTCGTTCGGTTCCTACAATGAGCAGTTCTTC
CASSFGSYNEQFF
>15|TRBJ2-5|-|TRBV11-3|-
TGTGCCAGCAGCCGCGCCGGGGACATACAAGAGACCCAGTACTTC
CASSRAGDIQETQYF
>17|TRBJ1-5|few|TRBV18|TRBD1
TGTGCCAGCTCACCATTACAGGGGGCCGACGGCAATCAGCCCCAGCATTTT
CASSPLQGADGNQPQHF
>13|TRBJ2-7|-|TRBV11-3|TRBD2
TGTGCCAGCAGCCTAGTCGGGGGGGCCGAGCAGTACTTC
CASSLVGGAEQYF
>12|TRBJ2-2|-|TRBV29-1|-
TGCAGCGTTGCCAGGGGTGCCGGGGAGCTGTTTTTT
CSVARGAGELFF
>15|TRBJ2-3|-|TRBV2|TRBD2
TGTGCCAGCATAGGGCTAGCGGGATCTCAAAATACGCAGTATTTT
CASIGLAGSQNTQYF
>19|TRBJ2-4|-|TRBV5-4|-
TGTGCCAGCAGCTTTTCTCTCGGCAGGCCGAAGCTAGCCAAAAACATTCAGTACTTC
CASSFSLGRPKLAKNIQYF
>17|TRBJ1-1|-|TRBV11-3|TRBD1
TGTGCCAGCAGCTTAATTCCCCAGCGGACAGGGATCCCTGAAGCTTTCTTT
CASSLIPQRTGIPEAFF
>15|TRBJ1-4|once|TRBV5-1|-
TGCGCCAGCAGCTCCAGGACCAGGGACGGGGAAAAACTGTTTTTT
CASSSRTRDGEKLFF
>12|TRBJ2-3|-|TRBV28|-
TGTGCCAGCAGTCCGCGGACAGCGCCGCAGTATTTT
CASSPRTAPQYF
>14|TRBJ1-6|-|TRBV5-1|-
TGCGCCAGCAGCTTGGAAGGTAGTAGGACACCCCTCCACTTT
CASSLEGSRTPLHF
>14|TRBJ2-1|-|TRBV30|-
TGTGCCTGGAGGGTACCTTGGACCTCTAATGAGCAGTTCTTC
CAWRVPWTSNEQFF
>13|TRBJ1-6|-|TRBV30|-
TGTGCTGCCCGGGACAAAAATAATTCACCCCTCCACTTT
CAARDKNNSPLHF
>15|TRBJ2-3|-|TRBV19|-
TGTGCCAGTAGTATGTACCAGTTCGGCACAGATACGCAGTATTTT
CASSMYQFGTDTQYF
>16|TRBJ1-1|-|TRBV6-5|TRBD1
TGTGCCAGCAGTTACCTTGACGCGGACAGGACTTTAGAAGCTTTCTTT
CASSYLDADRTLEAFF
>18|TRBJ2-1|-|TRBV30|TRBD2
TGTGCCTGGAGTGCGACTAGCGGGGGCACGAGATTAGTCAATGAGCAGTTCTTC
CAWSATSGGTRLVNEQFF
>15|TRBJ1-6|-|TRBV10-3|-
TGTGCCATCAGCCAGCTGACGGGATCCGATTCACCCCTCCACTTT
CAISQLTGSDSPLHF
>13|TRBJ2-5|-|TRBV18|TRBD2
TGTGCCAGCTCACCGGGCGGGGGTGAGACCCAGTACTTC
CASSPGGGETQYF
>17|TRBJ1-1|-|TRBV5-1|-
TGCGCCAGCAGCTTGGATCTTGGGTTAAGAGGGAACGCTGAAGCTTTCTTT
CASSLDLGLRGNAEAFF
>16|TRBJ2-5|-|TRBV20-1|TRBD2
TGCAGTGCTAGTTCGAGCGGGAGGGCCGGGTTAGAGACCCAGTACTTC
CSASSSGRAGLETQYF
>15|TRBJ2-1|-|TRBV6-2/TRBV6-3|-
TGTGCCAGCAGTCGTGCGGGGATCTCCTACAATGAGCAGTTCTTC
CASSRAGISYNEQFF
>16|TRBJ2-1|-|TRBV4-1|-
TGCGCCAGCAGTCAACTCACTAGCAGGAGCGGAAATGAGCAGTTCTTC
CASSQLTSRSGNEQFF
>15|TRBJ2-7|few|TRBV3-1/TRBV3-2|TRBD2
TGTGCCAGCAGCCAGGTAGCGGGATACTCCTACGAGCAGTACTTC
CASSQVAGYSYEQYF
>14|TRBJ2-3|-|TRBV27|TRBD1
TGTGCCAGCAGGCGAGCAGGGGGCAGGGATACGCAGTATTTT
CASRRAGGRDTQYF
>15|TRBJ1-2|-|TRBV6-5|-
TGTGCCAGCAGTTACTCACCGGAATGGGCATTTGGCTACACCTTC
CASSYSPEWAFGYTF
>15|TRBJ2-7|-|TRBV2|TRBD2
TGTGCCAGCAATCGGGGGGGGGCTTACTCCTACGAGCAGTACTTC
CASNRGGAYSYEQYF
>12|TRBJ2-1|few|TRBV30|-
TGTGCCTGGGCAGGGGTTGGGAATGAGCAGTTCTTC
CAWAGVGNEQFF
>15|TRBJ2-1|-|TRBV19|-
TGTGCCAGTACTACACGGGGCGTCTCCTACAATGAGCAGTTCTTC
CASTTRGVSYNEQFF
>17|TRBJ2-3|-|TRBV4-3|TRBD1
TGCGCCAGCAGCACCCAGGCTGGCCACAGGGGGCAAAATACGCAGTATTTT
CASSTQAGHRGQNTQYF